This T cell receptor (beta chain) was obtained from a study of CXCR3 chemokines and chemotherapy response in bladder cancer (dated by TCRdb to 2021 to 2024). Regarding the complete study: The study tested whether activity of the CXCR3 chemokine system within human bladder cancer tumors predicted response to chemotherapy.

Libraries were made using PCR. The run used an Illumina HiSeq 2500. Using fastp at Q25 and MiXCR, TCRdb reprocessed the public reads and kept productive beta chains. Merged by CDR3 protein, the rows form single entries marked with the most common genes and DNA. For this sample the table gives around 8,800 distinct CDR3 sequences, of which under 25% were detected only once. The ten biggest clones cover around 9.5% of the sample. In this sample, this clonotype turned up many times. It has no known antigen specificity. Base qualities are not at hand, and no much larger clone is one base apart. Spanning cysteine to phenylalanine, the CDR3 consists of 14 amino acids. Solely the CDR3 DNA is kept, with 42 bases framed from the first base. CDR1 is given as MNHEY and CDR2 as SVGAGI, both from the germline V gene. Deletion took 6 bases off V and 4 bases off J, with a span of 12 bases between the germline ends.

This receptor was obtained from a human donor with bladder cancer that did not respond to neoadjuvant chemotherapy. Sampling was conducted from a patient whose treatment included neoadjuvant chemotherapy. The chain is made from TRBV6-5 and TRBJ2-2, with the D segment identity uncertain. The nucleotide sequence reads TGTGCCAGCAGCCCGTGGGGTCCCACCGGGGAGCTGTTTTTT. The translation is CASSPWGPTGELFF.